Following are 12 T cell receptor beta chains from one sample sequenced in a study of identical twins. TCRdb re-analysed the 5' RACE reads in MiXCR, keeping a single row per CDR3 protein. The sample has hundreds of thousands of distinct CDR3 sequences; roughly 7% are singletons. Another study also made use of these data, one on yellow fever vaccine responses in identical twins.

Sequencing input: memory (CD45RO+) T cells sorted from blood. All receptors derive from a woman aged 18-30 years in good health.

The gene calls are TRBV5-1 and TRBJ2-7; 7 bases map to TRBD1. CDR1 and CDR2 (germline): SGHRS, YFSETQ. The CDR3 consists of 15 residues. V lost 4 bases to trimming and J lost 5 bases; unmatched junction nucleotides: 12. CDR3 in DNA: TGCGCCAGCAGCCGGAGAGGGACAGCGACCGACGAGCAGTACTTC. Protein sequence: CASSRRGTATDEQYF.

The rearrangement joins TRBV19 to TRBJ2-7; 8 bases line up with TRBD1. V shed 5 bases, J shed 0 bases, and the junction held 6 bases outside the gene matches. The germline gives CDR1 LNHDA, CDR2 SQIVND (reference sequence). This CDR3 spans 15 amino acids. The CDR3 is CASSPGQASSYEQYF. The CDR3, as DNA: TGTGCCAGTAGTCCGGGACAGGCAAGCTCCTACGAGCAGTACTTC.

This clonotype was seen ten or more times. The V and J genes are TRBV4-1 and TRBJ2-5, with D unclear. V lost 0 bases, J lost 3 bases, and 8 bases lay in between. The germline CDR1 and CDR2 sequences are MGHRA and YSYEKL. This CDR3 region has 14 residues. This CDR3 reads CASSQDQLKETQYF. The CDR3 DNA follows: TGCGCCAGCAGCCAAGATCAATTAAAAGAGACCCAGTACTTC.

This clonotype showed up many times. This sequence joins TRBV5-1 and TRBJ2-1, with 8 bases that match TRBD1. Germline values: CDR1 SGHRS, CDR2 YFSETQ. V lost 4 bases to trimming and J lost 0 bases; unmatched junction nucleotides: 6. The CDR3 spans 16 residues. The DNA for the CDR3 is TGCGCCAGCAGCCTTACAGGGGGTGGCTCCTACAATGAGCAGTTCTTC. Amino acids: CASSLTGGGSYNEQFF.

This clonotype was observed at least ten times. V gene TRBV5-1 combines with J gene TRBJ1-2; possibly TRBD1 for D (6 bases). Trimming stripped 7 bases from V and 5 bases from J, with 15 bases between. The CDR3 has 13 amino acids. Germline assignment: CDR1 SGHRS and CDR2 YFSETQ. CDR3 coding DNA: TGCGCCAGCGGAGCAGGGGACAAGTATGGCTACACCTTC. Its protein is CASGAGDKYGYTF.

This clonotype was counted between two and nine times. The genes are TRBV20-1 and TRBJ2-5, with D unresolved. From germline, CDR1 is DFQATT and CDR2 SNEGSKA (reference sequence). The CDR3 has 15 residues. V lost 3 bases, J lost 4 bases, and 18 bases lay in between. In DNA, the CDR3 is TGCAGTGCTAGGACACAAACCGCGTTCATAGAGACCCAGTACTTC. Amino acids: CSARTQTAFIETQYF.

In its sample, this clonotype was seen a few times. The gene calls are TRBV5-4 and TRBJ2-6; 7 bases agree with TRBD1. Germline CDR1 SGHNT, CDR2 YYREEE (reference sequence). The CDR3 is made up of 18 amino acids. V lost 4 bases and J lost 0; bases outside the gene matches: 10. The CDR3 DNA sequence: TGTGCCAGCAGCATATTGGGACAGTCAAGCTCTGGGGCCAACGTCCTGACTTTC. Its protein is CASSILGQSSSGANVLTF.

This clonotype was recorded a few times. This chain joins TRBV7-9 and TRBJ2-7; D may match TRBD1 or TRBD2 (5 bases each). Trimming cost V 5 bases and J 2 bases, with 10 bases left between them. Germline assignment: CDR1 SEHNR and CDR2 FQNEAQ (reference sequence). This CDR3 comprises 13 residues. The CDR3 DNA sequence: TGTGCCAGCAGCCCAGGGCGGGCCTACGAGCAGTACTTC. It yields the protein CASSPGRAYEQYF.

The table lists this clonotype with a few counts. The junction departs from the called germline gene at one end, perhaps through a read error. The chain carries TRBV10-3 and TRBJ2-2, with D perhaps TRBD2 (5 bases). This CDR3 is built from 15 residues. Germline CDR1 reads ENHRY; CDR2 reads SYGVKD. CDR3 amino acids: CAISESGWNTGELFF. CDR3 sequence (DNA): TGTGCCATCAGCGAGTCGGGGTGGAACACCGGGGAGCTGTTTTTT.

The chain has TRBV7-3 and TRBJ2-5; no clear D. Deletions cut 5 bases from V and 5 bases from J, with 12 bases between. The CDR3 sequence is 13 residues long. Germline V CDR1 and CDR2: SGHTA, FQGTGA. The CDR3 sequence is CASSPARMETQYF. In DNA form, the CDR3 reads TGTGCCAGCAGCCCAGCCCGAATGGAGACCCAGTACTTC.

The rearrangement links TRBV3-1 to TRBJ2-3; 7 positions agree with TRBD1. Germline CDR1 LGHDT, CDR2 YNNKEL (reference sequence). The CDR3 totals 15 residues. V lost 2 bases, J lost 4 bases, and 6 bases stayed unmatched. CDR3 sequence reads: CASSQSRGSSDTQYF. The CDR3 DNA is TGTGCCAGCAGCCAAAGCAGGGGGTCATCAGATACGCAGTATTTT.

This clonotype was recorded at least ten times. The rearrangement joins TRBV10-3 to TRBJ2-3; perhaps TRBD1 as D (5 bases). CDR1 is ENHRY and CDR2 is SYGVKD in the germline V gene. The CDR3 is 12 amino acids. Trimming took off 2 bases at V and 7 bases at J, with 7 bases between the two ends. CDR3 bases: TGTGCCATCAGTGAGGGGGCCAATACGCAGTATTTT. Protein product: CAISEGANTQYF.